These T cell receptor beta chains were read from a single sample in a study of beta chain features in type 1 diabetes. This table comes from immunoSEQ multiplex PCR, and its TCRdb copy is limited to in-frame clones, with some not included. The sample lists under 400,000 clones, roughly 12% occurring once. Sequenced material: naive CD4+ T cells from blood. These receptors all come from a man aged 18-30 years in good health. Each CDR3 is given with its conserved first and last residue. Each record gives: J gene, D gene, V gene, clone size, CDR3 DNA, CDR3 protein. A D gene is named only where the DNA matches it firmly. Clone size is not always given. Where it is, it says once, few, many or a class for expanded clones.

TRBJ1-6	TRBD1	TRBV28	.	TGTGCCAGCAGAACAGGGACAGGGGGCGGTAATTCACCCCTCCACTTT	CASRTGTGGGNSPLHF
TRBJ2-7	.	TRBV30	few	TGTGCCTGGAGTGGTGGGTGGGGGGGCCGGTACGAGCAGTACTTC	CAWSGGWGGRYEQYF
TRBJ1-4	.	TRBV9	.	TGTGCCAGCAGCGTAGGGGCTACGCAAACTAATGAAAAACTGTTTTTT	CASSVGATQTNEKLFF
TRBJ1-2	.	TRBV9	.	TGTGCCAGCAGCTCTAACCGGGGCTACACCTTC	CASSSNRGYTF
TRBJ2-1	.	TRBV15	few	TGTGCCACCAGCAGAGATCAGGGGTCCTACAATGAGCAGTTCTTC	CATSRDQGSYNEQFF
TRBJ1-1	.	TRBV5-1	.	TGCGCCAGCAGCGCGGAGGGACCTGAAGCTTTCTTT	CASSAEGPEAFF
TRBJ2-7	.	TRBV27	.	TGTGCCAGCAGTTTATTTTTTCCGGCTTGGACGGGAACTACCGAGCAGTACTTC	CASSLFFPAWTGTTEQYF
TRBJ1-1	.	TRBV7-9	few	TGTGCCAGCAGCTTACAGGGGATTAACACTGAAGCTTTCTTT	CASSLQGINTEAFF
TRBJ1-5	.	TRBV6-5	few	TGTGCCAGCAGATCCTATAGCAATCAGCCCCAGCATTTT	CASRSYSNQPQHF
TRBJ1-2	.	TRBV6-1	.	TGTGCCAGCAGTGAAAGGGGGGGCAGGGGAAGATATGGCTACACCTTC	CASSERGGRGRYGYTF
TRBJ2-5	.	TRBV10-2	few	TGCGCCAGCAGTGAGTCGGGCCAGTCAGCGACCCAGTACTTC	CASSESGQSATQYF
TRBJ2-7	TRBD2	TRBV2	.	TGTGCCAGCAGTGCCAGGACTAGCGGGGTCCACGAGCAGTACTTC	CASSARTSGVHEQYF
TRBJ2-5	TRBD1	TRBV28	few	TGTGCCAGCACCCTAATGGACAGGGGGCAAGGGACCCAGTACTTC	CASTLMDRGQGTQYF
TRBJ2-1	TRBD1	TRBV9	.	TGTGCCAGCAGCGTCCCGGACAGGGGGGGGGACAATGAGCAGTTCTTC	CASSVPDRGGDNEQFF
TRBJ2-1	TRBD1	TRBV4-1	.	TGCGCCAGCAGCCAAGGACAGGGACGTTACAATGAGCAGTTCTTC	CASSQGQGRYNEQFF
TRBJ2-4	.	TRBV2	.	TGTGCCAGCAGTGAAGAATTGGGAGACATTCAGTACTTC	CASSEELGDIQYF
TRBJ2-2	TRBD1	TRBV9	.	TGTGCCAGCAGCGTAGATCCAGGGGGTACGGGGACCGGGGAGCTGTTTTTT	CASSVDPGGTGTGELFF
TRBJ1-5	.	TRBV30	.	TGTGCCTGGAGCCGTTTTACCGGGCAGCCCCAGCATTTT	CAWSRFTGQPQHF
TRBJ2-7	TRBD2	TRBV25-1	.	TGTGCCAGCAGTGACTGGGGGGGAATTGGCCCGGGTTCCTACGAGCAGTACTTC	CASSDWGGIGPGSYEQYF
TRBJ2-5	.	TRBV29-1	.	TGCAGCCCGTTGGGGGACACCTGGGTGGAGACCCAGTACTTC	CSPLGDTWVETQYF
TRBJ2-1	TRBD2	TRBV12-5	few	TGTGCTAGTGGTTTGGTACCTTCGGCGGGAGGGTGTTACAATGAGCAGTTCTTC	CASGLVPSAGGCYNEQFF
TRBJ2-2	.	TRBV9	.	TGTGCCAGCAGCGTAGACCAGGGTCGAACCGGGGAGCTGTTTTTT	CASSVDQGRTGELFF
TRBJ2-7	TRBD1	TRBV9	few	TGTGCCAGCAGCGTATCGACAGGGGGCTACGAGCAGTACTTC	CASSVSTGGYEQYF
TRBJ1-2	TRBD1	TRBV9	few	TGTGCCAGCAGCTCCCGACAGGGGGCTAACTATGGCTACACCTTC	CASSSRQGANYGYTF
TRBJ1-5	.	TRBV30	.	TGTGCCTGGAGCGGGGGATTAGGGCAGCCCCAGCATTTT	CAWSGGLGQPQHF
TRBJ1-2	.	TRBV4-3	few	TGCGCCAGCAGCCAAGATGGGGGGATAGGCTACACCTTC	CASSQDGGIGYTF
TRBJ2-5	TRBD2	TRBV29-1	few	TGCAGCGTTGACACCCTCACTAGCGGGAGGAACCAGTACTTC	CSVDTLTSGRNQYF
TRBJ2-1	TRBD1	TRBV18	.	TGTGCCAGCTCACCGTCGGGACAGCACAATGAGCAGTTCTTC	CASSPSGQHNEQFF
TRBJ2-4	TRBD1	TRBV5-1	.	TGCGCCAGCAGCTCGGGACAGGGTAATACCAAAAACATTCAGTACTTC	CASSSGQGNTKNIQYF
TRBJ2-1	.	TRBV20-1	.	TGCAGTGCTAGGCCCAGCAATGAGCAGTTCTTC	CSARPSNEQFF
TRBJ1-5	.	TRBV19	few	TGTGCCAGTAGTATAGATTACAGCCAGCCCCAGCATTTT	CASSIDYSQPQHF
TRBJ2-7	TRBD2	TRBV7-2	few	TGTGCCAGCAGCTCCTTCGCGGGAGAGAGCTACGAGCAGTACTTC	CASSSFAGESYEQYF
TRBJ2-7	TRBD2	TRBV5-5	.	TGTGCCAGCAGCCGAGAGAGGACTAGCGGGGTGTACGAGCAGTACTTC	CASSRERTSGVYEQYF
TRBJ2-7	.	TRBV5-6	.	TGTGCCAGCAGCTTTGGGATGTCTTTGGGAGTCCCCTACGAGCAGTACTTC	CASSFGMSLGVPYEQYF
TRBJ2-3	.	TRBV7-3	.	TGTGCCAGCAGTCAACGGGGGGCCCTGAGCACAGATACGCAGTATTTT	CASSQRGALSTDTQYF
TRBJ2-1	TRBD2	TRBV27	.	TGTGCCAGCAGCCTGATTAGCGGGGGGGCTGGTGAGCAGTTCTTC	CASSLISGGAGEQFF
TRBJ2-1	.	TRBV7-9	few	TGTGCCAGCAGCCCAGCAAAGGGGCGAACCTACAATGAGCAGTTCTTC	CASSPAKGRTYNEQFF
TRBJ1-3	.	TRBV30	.	TGTGCCTGCGCCGGAGAAAGGTTTGACTCTGGAAACACCATATATTTT	CACAGERFDSGNTIYF
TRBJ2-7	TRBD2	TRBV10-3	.	TGTGCCATCAGTGAGTCGAAAGGCCTAGCGGGAGCCGGAGAGCAGTACTTC	CAISESKGLAGAGEQYF
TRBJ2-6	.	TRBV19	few	TGTGCCAGTAGTACCACAGGGTCTGGGGCCAACGTCCTGACTTTC	CASSTTGSGANVLTF